The 28 T cell receptor beta chains below were found in one sample sequenced in a study of blood T cell repertoires in COVID-19. Using immunoSEQ multiplex PCR, the repertoire was profiled, and TCRdb retains in-frame clones only, with some absent. This table has tens of thousands of clones, 70% to 90% appearing once. The specimen was peripheral blood. The receptors were gathered from a man aged 50-60 years with COVID-19, enrolled during active disease.

The genes are TRBV19 and TRBJ1-6; tentatively, D is TRBD1 (5 bases). Germline-derived CDR1 and CDR2 are LNHDA and SQIVND (reference sequence). V was pared by 3 bases and J by 12 bases, with 12 bases between. This CDR3 comprises 13 residues. The CDR3 region is CASSIQGGGPLHF. Written as DNA, the CDR3 is TGTGCCAGTAGTATCCAGGGAGGAGGACCCCTCCACTTT.

The genes are TRBV4-1 and TRBJ1-3; no firm D call. This CDR3 contains 16 residues. Trimming stripped 1 base from V and 5 bases from J, with 15 bases between. Germline V gene sequence: CDR1 MGHRA, CDR2 YSYEKL. DNA for the CDR3: TGCGCCAGCAGCCAAGGACAAGCAAGAGGGAGAAACACCATATATTTT. Its translation: CASSQGQARGRNTIYF.

This clone has just one count. The chain has TRBV2 and TRBJ1-5, with 7 bases aligning to TRBD1. The V gene's germline CDR1 is SNHLY and CDR2 FYNNEI. The CDR3 extends over 14 amino acids. With V trimmed by 5 bases and J by 2 bases, 3 bases remained unmatched. The CDR3 is CASSLTGGNQPQHF. CDR3 in DNA: TGTGCCAGCAGTCTTACAGGGGGCAATCAGCCCCAGCATTTT.

This rearrangement joins TRBV4-3 to TRBJ2-7; 10 nucleotides align to TRBD1. CDR3 size: 13 residues. CDR1 and CDR2 from the germline V gene are LGHNA and YSLEER. V shed 4 bases and J 7 bases; nucleotides not matched to a gene: 4. DNA of the CDR3: TGCGCCAGCAGCCGGGACAGGGGAGTTGAGCAGTACTTC. Encoded protein: CASSRDRGVEQYF.

This clone was recorded once. The rearrangement joins TRBV5-6 to TRBJ1-1, with 9 bases fitting TRBD1. After removal of 4 bases from V and 1 base from J, the junction contained 5 bases not matched to a gene. Germline V gene lookup returns CDR1 SGHDT and CDR2 YYEEEE. There are 15 residues in the CDR3. CDR3 nucleotides: TGTGCCAGCAGCACCAGGGACAGGGAGAACACTGAAGCTTTCTTT. Encoded protein: CASSTRDRENTEAFF.

V is TRBV28 and J is TRBJ1-2; 7 bases agree with TRBD1. J was trimmed by 8 bases and V by 8 bases; bases with no gene match: 14. This CDR3 spans 14 amino acids. Germline V lookup: CDR1 MDHEN, CDR2 SYDVKM. CDR3: CASGGRGRGFGYTF. Here the CDR3 DNA reads TGTGCCAGCGGGGGCAGGGGGAGAGGGTTCGGCTACACCTTC.

The rearrangement joins TRBV28 to TRBJ1-2; TRBD1 matches at 10 bases. The ends lost 1 base at V and 7 bases at J; junction bases unmatched: 18. Per germline, CDR1 MDHEN and CDR2 SYDVKM. The CDR3 is 19 residues long. CDR3 bases: TGTGCCAGCAGTTTATATATCGATGGACAGGGGGATGGCGCGGGTGGCTACACCTTC. Translation gives CASSLYIDGQGDGAGGYTF.

J is TRBJ2-1 and V is TRBV10-1; maybe TRBD1 (6 bases). The CDR3 has 13 residues. Trimming pared 3 bases from V and 6 bases from J, leaving 9 bases between. Germline lookup yields CDR1 WNHNN and CDR2 SYGVQD (reference sequence). Here the CDR3 DNA reads TGCGCCAGCAGTGAAAACAGGGTCAATGAGCAGTTCTTC. Amino acid sequence: CASSENRVNEQFF.

The chain couples TRBV9 to TRBJ2-2; tentatively, D is TRBD2 (5 bases). V was trimmed by 8 bases and J by 1 base, leaving 9 bases between them. The CDR3 loop spans 13 amino acids. The germline V gene encodes CDR1 SGDLS and CDR2 YYNGEE. The CDR3: CASNEGNTGELFF. The CDR3, as DNA: TGTGCCAGTAACGAGGGGAACACCGGGGAGCTGTTTTTT.

The V call is TRBV7-2, the J call TRBJ2-7; 7 bases match TRBD1. Germline CDR1 reads SGHTA; CDR2 reads FQGNSA. V dropped 5 bases and J dropped 4; count of bases not matched to a gene: 2. There are 12 residues in the CDR3. Here the CDR3 DNA reads TGTGCCAGCAGCCGACAGGGTTACGAGCAGTACTTC. Amino acids: CASSRQGYEQYF.

In this sample, this clone turned up once. V usage is TRBV3-1 (or the pseudogene TRBV3-2) and J usage is TRBJ2-2; 7 nucleotides agree with TRBD2. V shed 0 bases and J 6 bases; nucleotides not matched to a gene: 4. The CDR3 has 15 residues. The V gene's germline CDR1 is LGHDT and CDR2 YNNKEL (reference sequence). DNA of the CDR3: TGTGCCAGCAGCCAAGATAGGGAGGGCTCCGGGGAGCTGTTTTTT. It is translated as CASSQDREGSGELFF.

V is TRBV4-3 and J is TRBJ2-3, with TRBD2 matching over 8 bases. The ends lost 2 bases at V and 3 bases at J; junction bases unmatched: 4. Per germline, CDR1 LGHNA and CDR2 YSLEER. This CDR3 is built from 15 residues. CDR3 DNA sequence: TGCGCCAGCAGCCAACGGGGGGGCAGAACAGATACGCAGTATTTT. Translation: CASSQRGGRTDTQYF.

Here the CDR3 reads CASSFGTGAYEQYF. CDR3 bases: TGTGCCAGCAGCTTCGGGACAGGGGCCTACGAGCAGTACTTC. The chain employs TRBV7-8 and TRBJ2-7; TRBD1 agrees at 10 bases. The CDR3 consists of 14 residues. Germline assignment: CDR1 SGHVS and CDR2 FQNEAQ. After removal of 3 bases from V and 2 bases from J, the junction contained 1 base not matched to a gene.

The chain has TRBV3-1 (or the pseudogene TRBV3-2) and TRBJ1-1, with 7 positions matching TRBD1. Losses at the gene ends were 6 bases for V and 4 bases for J; bases not matched to a gene: 11. CDR1 and CDR2 from the germline V gene are LGHDT and YNNKEL (reference sequence). This CDR3 spans 15 amino acids. This CDR3 is CASRPTTGRGTEAFF. The CDR3 DNA reads as TGTGCCAGCAGGCCAACGACAGGGCGAGGCACTGAAGCTTTCTTT.

The V call is TRBV27, the J call TRBJ1-5; tentative D call: TRBD1 (6 bases). The CDR3 is 17 amino acids. Germline values: CDR1 MNHEY, CDR2 SMNVEV (reference sequence). V gave up 4 bases and J gave up 2 bases, with 18 bases separating them. CDR3: CASSSRGGLRGNQPQHF. The CDR3, as DNA: TGTGCCAGCAGTTCTAGGGGGGGGCTAAGGGGCAATCAGCCCCAGCATTTT.

The chain joins TRBV19 to TRBJ2-1; 9 nucleotides match TRBD1. V shed 11 bases and J 11 bases; nucleotides not matched to a gene: 22. The CDR3 contains 16 residues. CDR1 and CDR2 (germline): LNHDA, SQIVND (reference sequence). Here the CDR3 reads CAVKPARWTGDEQQFF. The CDR3 DNA reads TGTGCCGTCAAACCCGCCCGGTGGACAGGGGATGAACAGCAGTTCTTC.

V gene TRBV5-1 combines with J gene TRBJ1-2; D is undetermined. Trimming cost V 3 bases and J 3 bases, with 18 bases left between them. CDR1 and CDR2 from the germline V gene are SGHRS and YFSETQ. CDR3 size: 16 residues. CDR3 sequence (DNA): TGCGCCAGCAGCTACTCCCGGGGAACCGAAGACTATGGCTACACCTTC. Encoded protein: CASSYSRGTEDYGYTF.

The chain uses TRBV9 and TRBJ1-2; D not resolved. Trimming removed 0 bases from V and 5 bases from J, with 5 bases in between. In germline, CDR1 is SGDLS, CDR2 YYNGEE. This CDR3 contains 12 residues. CDR3 bases: TGTGCCAGCAGCGTAGACGGTTATGGCTACACCTTC. This translates into CASSVDGYGYTF.

The rearrangement joins TRBV5-4 to TRBJ1-4; D is unclear. Trimming left V 0 bases short and J 5 bases short, with 11 bases between. Germline lookup yields CDR1 SGHNT and CDR2 YYREEE (reference sequence). The length of the CDR3 is 15 residues. Written as DNA, the CDR3 is TGTGCCAGCAGCTTGGCCGTGGGCTCAAATGAAAAACTGTTTTTT. Protein product: CASSLAVGSNEKLFF.

The chain recombines TRBV12-3 or TRBV12-4 with TRBJ2-5, with TRBD1 as a possible D gene (5 bases). The CDR3 has 12 amino acids. V was cut by 7 bases and J by 4 bases, with 10 bases left in between. The CDR3 DNA reads as TGTGCCAGCAAAAAAGGGGTAGAGACCCAGTACTTC. It translates to CASKKGVETQYF.

V is TRBV6-1 and J is TRBJ1-5; 10 nucleotides agree with TRBD1. The CDR3 loop spans 14 amino acids. CDR1 is MNHNS and CDR2 is SASEGT in the germline V gene. J lost 5 bases, V lost 7 bases, and 5 bases had no gene match. Written as DNA, the CDR3 is TGTGCCAGCATTCCGGGACAGGGGTATCAGCCCCAGCATTTT. Amino acids: CASIPGQGYQPQHF.

V is TRBV4-2 and J is TRBJ1-1; D may be TRBD1 (5 bases). CDR1 is LGHNA and CDR2 is YNFKEQ in the germline V gene. The CDR3 covers 16 residues. The V end was cut by 0 bases, the J end by 2 bases, with 13 bases between. CDR3: CASSQDQSGYNTEAFF. The CDR3 bases are TGTGCCAGCAGCCAAGATCAATCAGGGTATAACACTGAAGCTTTCTTT.

This chain connects TRBV25-1 to TRBJ2-7; 8 positions agree with TRBD1. V lost 4 bases, J lost 5 bases, and 7 bases stayed unmatched. From germline, CDR1 is MGHDK and CDR2 SYGVNS. The CDR3 contains 14 residues. In nucleotides, the CDR3 is TGTGCCAGCAGTGTTGGACAGGGAAGGCACGAGCAGTACTTC. It yields the protein CASSVGQGRHEQYF.

The chain links TRBV6-6 to TRBJ2-5, with D possibly TRBD1 on 5 matching bases. The CDR3 is made up of 13 amino acids. V lost 7 bases, J lost 2 bases, and 11 bases lay in between. CDR1 MNHNY and CDR2 SVGAGI come from the germline V gene (reference sequence). DNA of the CDR3: TGTGCCAGCAATAGGGGTTGGCAAGAGACCCAGTACTTC. Translated, it gives CASNRGWQETQYF.

V gene TRBV5-5 combines with J gene TRBJ1-5, with 8 bases matching TRBD1. V lost 2 bases to trimming and J lost 5 bases; unmatched junction nucleotides: 3. This CDR3 has 14 amino acids. Germline CDR1 is SGHKS and CDR2 is YYEKEE (reference sequence). The CDR3 DNA sequence: TGTGCCAGCAGCTTAACAGGGGGGGATCAGCCCCAGCATTTT. Its protein is CASSLTGGDQPQHF.

The gene calls are TRBV7-8 and TRBJ2-7; TRBD1 matches at 10 bases. CDR3 length: 17 amino acids. Germline CDR1 reads SGHVS; CDR2 reads FQNEAQ. The junction had 11 bases not matched to a gene; V was cut back by 3 bases and J by 3 bases. CDR3 DNA sequence: TGTGCCAGCAGCTTCGGCATAAAGACAGGGGGCAACTACGAGCAGTACTTC. Translation: CASSFGIKTGGNYEQYF.

The chain couples TRBV28 to TRBJ1-2, with a possible D match to TRBD1 (6 bases). Deletions cut 5 bases from V and 4 bases from J, with 14 bases between. The CDR3 contains 14 residues. In germline, CDR1 is MDHEN, CDR2 SYDVKM. DNA of the CDR3: TGTGCCAGCAGTCTAAGGACAGAAACCTATGGCTACACCTTC. Protein: CASSLRTETYGYTF.

The J gene is TRBJ2-3, the V gene TRBV5-1; TRBD2 matches at 15 bases. Unmatched junction bases numbered 3, after V lost 2 bases and J lost 2 bases. The CDR3 has 17 residues. Germline V gene sequence: CDR1 SGHRS, CDR2 YFSETQ. The CDR3, as DNA: TGCGCCAGCAGCTTCGGGACTAGCGGGGGGAACACAGATACGCAGTATTTT. Its translation is CASSFGTSGGNTDTQYF. The variable domain in full, completed from reference TRBV5-1 and TRBJ2-3, reads KAGVTQTPRYLIKTRGQQVTLSCSPISGHRSVSWYQQTPGQGLQFLFEYFSETQRNKGNFPGRFSGRQFSNSRSEMNVSTLELGDSALYLCASSFGTSGGNTDTQYFGPGTRLTVL.